This TCR beta chain was retrieved from a study of cytomegalovirus exposure and HLA in healthy donors. Germline V gene sequence: CDR1 SGHAT, CDR2 FQDESV (reference sequence). The length of the CDR3 is 15 residues. Trimming shortened V by 3 bases and J by 5 bases, and 13 bases separated the two germline ends. Using immunoSEQ multiplex PCR, the repertoire was profiled, and TCRdb retains in-frame clones only, with some absent. The data show fewer than 200,000 clones, around 96% seen once. In the case of this clone: The antigen remains undetermined.

Study results and limitations: It was reportedly the case that the classifier diagnosed cytomegalovirus status with high specificity and sensitivity. The study recorded fewer than 200 TCR beta chains that were cytomegalovirus-associated.

This chain connects TRBV11-1 to TRBJ2-2; D perhaps matches TRBD2 (6 bases). This receptor was taken from a woman aged 18-35 years in good health and CMV-seronegative. Material for sequencing was PBMCs. The CDR3 DNA is TGTGCCAGCAGCTTCGGAGGGCCTCATACCGGGGAGCTGTTTTTT. As protein: CASSFGGPHTGELFF.